One sample yielded the 23 T cell receptor beta chains listed below, sequenced in a study of T cells in Graves' hyperthyroidism and ophthalmopathy. Authors of the study amplified TCR beta CDR3 regions from RNA transcripts. Carried out on the TCR CDR3, a first-round RT-PCR used the HTBI primer set. TCRdb re-derived calls from the multiplex PCR reads in MiXCR, one entry per CDR3 protein. Of over 550,000 distinct CDR3 sequences in the sample, 15% to 20% are singletons; the top ten hold approximately 20%. Sequencing was carried out using blood. The receptors stem from a woman aged 18-29 years with Graves' hyperthyroidism.

In this sample, this clonotype turned up many times. The DNA of the CDR3 is TGCAGCGTTGGAGTCAGAGCTAACTATGGCTACACCTTC. Amino acid sequence: CSVGVRANYGYTF. The chain has TRBV29-1 and TRBJ1-2; no clear D. CDR3 length: 13 amino acids. Trimming pared 4 bases from V and 0 bases from J, leaving 9 bases between. From germline, CDR1 is SQVTM and CDR2 ANQGSEA.

This clonotype was detected many times. This sequence joins TRBV20-1 and TRBJ2-7; 8 bases line up with TRBD2. CDR1 is DFQATT and CDR2 is SNEGSKA in the germline V gene (reference sequence). The J segment lost 3 bases and the V segment lost 0 bases, leaving 13 bases of the junction unmatched. The CDR3 spans 17 residues. Here the CDR3 DNA reads TGCAGTGCTAGAGATGGAACTAGCGGATGGCGAGGCTACGAGCAGTACTTC. Translation gives CSARDGTSGWRGYEQYF.

This clonotype was observed a handful of times. V and J are TRBV19 and TRBJ1-5, with D maybe TRBD1 (6 bases). CDR3 length: 15 residues. Between the trimmed V and J ends, which lost 3 bases and 3 bases, there was a span of 12 bases. Germline V gene sequence: CDR1 LNHDA, CDR2 SQIVND (reference sequence). DNA for the CDR3: TGTGCCAGTAGTATGTCAGGGGCGTACAATCAGCCCCAGCATTTT. This gives the protein CASSMSGAYNQPQHF.

About this clonotype itself: The missing conserved phenylalanine or tryptophan at the end of this CDR3 makes a read error likely. The J gene is TRBJ1-1, the V gene TRBV12-3 or TRBV12-4, with D hard to call. The CDR3 is 13 amino acids. Trimming left V 0 bases short and J 0 bases short, with 2 bases between. This CDR3 reads CASSLAMNTEAFL. In DNA form, the CDR3 reads TGTGCCAGCAGTTTAGCGATGAACACTGAAGCTTTCCTT.

This clonotype was found many times. The V gene is TRBV7-2, the J gene TRBJ2-1; either TRBD1 or TRBD2 may supply D (5 bases each). The CDR3 has 13 residues. Germline values: CDR1 SGHTA, CDR2 FQGNSA. The V end was cut by 4 bases, the J end by 6 bases, with 10 bases between. The CDR3 DNA sequence: TGTGCCAGCAGCTCACCGGGGCCCAATGAGCAGTTCTTC. Translation: CASSSPGPNEQFF.

J is TRBJ1-4 and V is TRBV7-9, with D possibly TRBD1 on 5 matching bases. V gave up 5 bases and J gave up 5 bases, with 15 bases separating them. This CDR3 has 15 amino acids. The V gene's germline CDR1 is SEHNR and CDR2 FQNEAQ (reference sequence). CDR3 in DNA: TGTGCCAGCAGCCCGGGGGACGGTAGAAATGAAAAACTGTTTTTT. Its protein is CASSPGDGRNEKLFF.

This clonotype showed up many times. The rearrangement links TRBV6-2 or TRBV6-3 to TRBJ1-1; unclear D gene. CDR1 is MNHEY and CDR2 is SVGEGT in the germline V gene. This CDR3 has 13 residues. Trimming took 2 bases from V and 3 from J, leaving 7 bases between them. CDR3 protein: CASSYGPYTEAFF. CDR3 nucleotides: TGTGCCAGCAGTTACGGGCCCTACACTGAAGCTTTCTTT.

The table lists this clonotype with a few counts. V and J are TRBV6-5 and TRBJ1-6; D not certain. Germline-derived CDR1 and CDR2 are MNHEY and SVGAGI. V was cut by 0 bases and J by 0 bases, with 12 bases left in between. CDR3 length: 18 amino acids. This chain's CDR3 is CASSYSKGHNSYNSPLHF. CDR3 coding DNA: TGTGCCAGCAGTTACTCGAAAGGTCACAACTCCTATAATTCACCCCTCCACTTT.

The V call is TRBV5-5, the J call TRBJ2-7, with 7 bases matching TRBD2. The V and J ends lost 4 bases and 0 bases, in that order; junction bases with no gene match: 10. CDR3 length equals 16 residues. Germline assignment: CDR1 SGHKS and CDR2 YYEKEE (reference sequence). The chain's CDR3 is CASSPRAGLDSYEQYF. The CDR3 DNA follows: TGTGCCAGCAGCCCAAGAGCGGGACTTGACTCCTACGAGCAGTACTTC. The full variable domain, with the rest looked up from reference TRBV5-5 and TRBJ2-7, is DAGVTQSPTHLIKTRGQQVTLRCSPISGHKSVSWYQQVLGQGPQFIFQYYEKEERGRGNFPDRFSARQFPNYSSELNVNALLLGDSALYLCASSPRAGLDSYEQYFGPGTRLTVT.

This clonotype was found a few times. The V and J genes are TRBV5-1 and TRBJ1-2; 11 bases are a match to TRBD1. CDR1 is SGHRS and CDR2 is YFSETQ in the germline V gene. V shed 0 bases and J 8 bases; nucleotides not matched to a gene: 12. The CDR3 contains 17 residues. The CDR3, as DNA: TGCGCCAGCAGCTTGGTCGGAAGGGGACAGGGGGTTGACGGCTACACCTTC. Protein product: CASSLVGRGQGVDGYTF.

There are a few counts of this clonotype. The rearrangement uses TRBV12-3 or TRBV12-4 and TRBJ2-2, with D possibly TRBD2 on 7 matching bases. The length of the CDR3 is 17 residues. The V end was cut by 6 bases, the J end by 5 bases, with 22 bases between. This chain's CDR3 is CASSQVRGGADTGELFF. In DNA form, the CDR3 reads TGTGCCAGCAGCCAAGTTCGCGGGGGCGCGGATACCGGGGAGCTGTTTTTT.

This clonotype was seen more than once but under ten times. A much larger clone differs from this one at a single base, so this may be a read error. The chain recombines TRBV28 with TRBJ1-1, with unresolved D. With 11 bases removed from V and 0 bases from J, the gap between germline ends came to 13 bases. The CDR3 length is 13 residues. Germline V CDR1 and CDR2: MDHEN, SYDVKM. CDR3 sequence: CAGTLPVNTEAFF. CDR3 in DNA: TGTGCCGGCACCTTACCGGTGAACACTGAAGCTTTCTTT. The full variable domain, completed using reference TRBV28 and TRBJ1-1, is DVKVTQSSRYLVKRTGEKVFLECVQDMDHENMFWYRQDPGLGLRLIYFSYDVKMKEKGDIPEGYSVSREKKERFSLILESASTNQTSMYLCAGTLPVNTEAFFGQGTRLTVV.

This chain connects TRBV27 to TRBJ2-7, with TRBD2 matching over 8 bases. Germline-derived CDR1 and CDR2 are MNHEY and SMNVEV (reference sequence). Germline trimming cut 10 bases from V and 4 bases from J; bases unmatched to any gene: 12. The CDR3 has 14 amino acids. The CDR3 DNA reads TGTGCCACCATTTCAGCGGGAGATGTGTACGAGCAGTACTTC. Translating gives CATISAGDVYEQYF.

This clonotype was picked up many times. The rearrangement joins TRBV30 to TRBJ2-7; D not certain. Trimming removed 2 bases at V and 2 bases at J, with 10 bases between. This CDR3 contains 13 residues. Per germline, CDR1 GTSNPN and CDR2 SVGIG (reference sequence). The CDR3 spells CAWSSGLPYEQYF. CDR3 DNA: TGTGCCTGGAGTTCGGGTCTTCCCTACGAGCAGTACTTC.

This clonotype showed up many times. The chain employs TRBV15 and TRBJ2-3; TRBD2 might be the D (6 bases). Per germline, CDR1 LNHNV and CDR2 YYDKDF (reference sequence). V gave up 5 bases and J gave up 3 bases, with 15 bases separating them. The CDR3 is made up of 15 amino acids. CDR3 bases: TGTGCCACCAGCCGTCCTGGGGCGGGAACAGATACGCAGTATTTT. Its protein product is CATSRPGAGTDTQYF.

The V call is TRBV29-1, the J call TRBJ2-7; 9 bases align to TRBD1. The V segment lost 6 bases and the J segment 2 bases; nucleotides outside the gene matches: 14. The germline V gene has CDR1 SQVTM and CDR2 ANQGSEA. The CDR3 sequence is 16 residues long. Here the CDR3 DNA reads TGCAGCGTCCTCCGAATTAACGGACAGGGGACCTACGAGCAGTACTTC. This translates into CSVLRINGQGTYEQYF.

The CDR3 here is CGTAANYGYTF. The CDR3 DNA is TGTGGGACGGCCGCTAACTATGGCTACACCTTC. This chain links TRBV30 with TRBJ1-2; no clear D gene. The CDR3 covers 11 residues. In germline, CDR1 is GTSNPN, CDR2 SVGIG (reference sequence).

A few counts support this clonotype. The V gene is TRBV7-9, the J gene TRBJ2-1, with 10 bases matching TRBD2. CDR3 length equals 15 residues. In germline, CDR1 is SEHNR, CDR2 FQNEAQ (reference sequence). V trimming: 6 bases; J trimming: 3 bases; junction bases outside the gene matches: 5. CDR3 nucleotides: TGTGCCAGCAGGCATAGCGGGGGGAGCTACAATGAGCAGTTCTTC. Translation gives CASRHSGGSYNEQFF.

About this clonotype itself: Its ends do not fully match the called genes, so a read error is possible. V usage is TRBV11-1 and J usage is TRBJ2-3; D unresolved. The CDR3 length is 12 residues. CDR1 is SGHAT, CDR2 FQDESV, per germline (reference sequence). CDR3 sequence (DNA): TGCGCCAGCAGCCGAACGACCGGGCAGCAGTATTTT. It is translated as CASSRTTGQQYF.

This clonotype was seen only a few times. This chain uses TRBV20-1 with TRBJ1-5; perhaps TRBD1 as D (5 bases). CDR1 and CDR2 from the germline V gene are DFQATT and SNEGSKA (reference sequence). Trimming shortened V by 6 bases and J by 4 bases, and 13 bases separated the two germline ends. This CDR3 comprises 13 residues. For the CDR3, the DNA is TGCAGTGCCTCGAGGGGACCTAATCAGCCCCAGCATTTT. Residues: CSASRGPNQPQHF.

This clonotype was found many times. Here the CDR3 reads CASSVNEQYF. Here the CDR3 DNA reads TGTGCCAGCAGTGTAAACGAGCAGTACTTC. V is TRBV2 and J is TRBJ2-7; D remains ambiguous. Germline values: CDR1 SNHLY, CDR2 FYNNEI. V gave up 4 bases and J gave up 5 bases, with 3 bases separating them. This CDR3 comprises 10 residues. Supplemented by reference TRBV2 and TRBJ2-7, the full variable domain reads EPEVTQTPSHQVTQMGQEVILRCVPISNHLYFYWYRQILGQKVEFLVSFYNNEISEKSEIFDDQFSVERPDGSNFTLKIRSTKLEDSAMYFCASSVNEQYFGPGTRLTVT.

This clonotype came up many times. The J gene is TRBJ1-5, the V gene TRBV6-2 or TRBV6-3; D not certain. CDR1 and CDR2 from the germline V gene are MNHEY and SVGEGT. The ends were cut back, 8 bases at V and 3 bases at J, with 14 bases in the middle. The CDR3 is 14 residues long. In nucleotides, the CDR3 is TGTGCCAGCGGACCGACTGCACACAATCAGCCCCAGCATTTT. As protein: CASGPTAHNQPQHF.

This clonotype was recorded only once. This chain uses TRBV2 with TRBJ2-1; 9 bases match TRBD1. V dropped 5 bases and J dropped 12; count of bases not matched to a gene: 17. Germline V lookup: CDR1 SNHLY, CDR2 FYNNEI. This CDR3 contains 16 residues. The CDR3 DNA is TGTGCCAGCAGTCAGGACAGGGGAGGAGGGCTTTGGGGGCAGTTCTTC. Its translation is CASSQDRGGGLWGQFF.